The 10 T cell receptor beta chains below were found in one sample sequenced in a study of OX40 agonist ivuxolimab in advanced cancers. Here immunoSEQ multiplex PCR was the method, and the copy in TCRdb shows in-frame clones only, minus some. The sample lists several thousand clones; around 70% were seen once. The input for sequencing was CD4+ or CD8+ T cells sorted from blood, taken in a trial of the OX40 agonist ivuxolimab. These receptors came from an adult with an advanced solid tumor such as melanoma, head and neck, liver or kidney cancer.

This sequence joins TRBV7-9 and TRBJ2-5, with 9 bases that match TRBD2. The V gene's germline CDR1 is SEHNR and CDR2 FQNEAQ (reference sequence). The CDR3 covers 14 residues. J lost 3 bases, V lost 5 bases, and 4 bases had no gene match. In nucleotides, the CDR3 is TGTGCCAGCAGCACCAGCGGGGGGAAAGAGACCCAGTACTTC. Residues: CASSTSGGKETQYF. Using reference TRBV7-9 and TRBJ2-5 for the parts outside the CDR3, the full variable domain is DTGVSQNPRHKITKRGQNVTFRCDPISEHNRLYWYRQTLGQGPEFLTYFQNEAQLEKSRLLSDRFSAERPKGSFSTLEIQRTEQGDSAMYLCASSTSGGKETQYFGPGTRLLVL.

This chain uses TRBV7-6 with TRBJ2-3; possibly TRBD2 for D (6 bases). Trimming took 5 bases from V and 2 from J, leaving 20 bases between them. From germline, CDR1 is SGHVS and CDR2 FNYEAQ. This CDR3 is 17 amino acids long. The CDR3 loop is CASSRAGSWGDTDTQYF. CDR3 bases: TGTGCCAGCAGCCGAGCCGGATCCTGGGGGGACACAGATACGCAGTATTTT. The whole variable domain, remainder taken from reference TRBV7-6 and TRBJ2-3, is GAGVSQSPRYKVTKRGQDVALRCDPISGHVSLYWYRQALGQGPEFLTYFNYEAQQDKSGLPNDRFSAERPEGSISTLTIQRTEQRDSAMYRCASSRAGSWGDTDTQYFGPGTRLTVL.

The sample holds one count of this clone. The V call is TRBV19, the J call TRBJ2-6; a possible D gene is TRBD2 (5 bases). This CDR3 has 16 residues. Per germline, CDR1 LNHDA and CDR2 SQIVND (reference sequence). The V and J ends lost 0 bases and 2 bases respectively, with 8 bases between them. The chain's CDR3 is CASSIDLGAGANVLTF. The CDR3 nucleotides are TGTGCCAGTAGTATAGATCTGGGAGCTGGGGCCAACGTCCTGACTTTC.

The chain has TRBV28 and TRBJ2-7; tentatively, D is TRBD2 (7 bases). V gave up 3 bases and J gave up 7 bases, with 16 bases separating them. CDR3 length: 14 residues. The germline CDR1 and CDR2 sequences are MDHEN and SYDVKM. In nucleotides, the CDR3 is TGTGCCAGCAGTTTCAGTCGGGGGGCGAGGGAGCAGTACTTC. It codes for CASSFSRGAREQYF.

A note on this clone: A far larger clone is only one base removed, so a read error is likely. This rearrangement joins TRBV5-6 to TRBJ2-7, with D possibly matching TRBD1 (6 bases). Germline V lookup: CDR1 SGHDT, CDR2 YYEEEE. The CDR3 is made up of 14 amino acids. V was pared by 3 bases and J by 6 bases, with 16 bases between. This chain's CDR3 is CASSYPGTSTEQYF. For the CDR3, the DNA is TGTGCCAGCAGCTATCCAGGGACATCAACCGAGCAGTACTTC.

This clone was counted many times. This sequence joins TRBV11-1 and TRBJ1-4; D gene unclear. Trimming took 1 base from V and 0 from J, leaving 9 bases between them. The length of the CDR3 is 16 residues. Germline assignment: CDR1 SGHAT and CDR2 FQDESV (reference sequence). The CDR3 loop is CASSLVGVTTNEKLFF. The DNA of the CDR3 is TGTGCCAGCAGCTTAGTTGGGGTCACAACTAATGAAAAACTGTTTTTT.

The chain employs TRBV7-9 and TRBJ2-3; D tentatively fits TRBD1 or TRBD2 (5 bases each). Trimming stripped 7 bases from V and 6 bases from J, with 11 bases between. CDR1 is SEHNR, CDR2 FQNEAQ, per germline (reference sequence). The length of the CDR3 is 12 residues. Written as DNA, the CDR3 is TGTGCCAGCACCGAGGGGCTGGATACGCAGTATTTT. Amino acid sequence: CASTEGLDTQYF.

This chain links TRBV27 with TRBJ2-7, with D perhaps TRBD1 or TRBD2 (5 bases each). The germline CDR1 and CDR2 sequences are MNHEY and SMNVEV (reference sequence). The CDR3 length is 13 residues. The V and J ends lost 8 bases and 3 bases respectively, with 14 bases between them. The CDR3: CASGWDPLYEQYF. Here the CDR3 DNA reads TGTGCCAGCGGGTGGGACCCCCTCTACGAGCAGTACTTC.

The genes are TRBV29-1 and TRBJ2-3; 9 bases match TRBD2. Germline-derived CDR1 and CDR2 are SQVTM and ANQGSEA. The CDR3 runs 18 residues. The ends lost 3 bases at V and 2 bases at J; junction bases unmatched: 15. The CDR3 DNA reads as TGCAGCGTTGAGGGTGGGCTATCCAGCGGGGGGCCCACAGATACGCAGTATTTT. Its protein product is CSVEGGLSSGGPTDTQYF.

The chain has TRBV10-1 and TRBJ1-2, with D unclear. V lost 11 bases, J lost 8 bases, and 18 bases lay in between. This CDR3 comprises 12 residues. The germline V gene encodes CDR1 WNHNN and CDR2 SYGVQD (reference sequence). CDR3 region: CALVRLKVGYTF. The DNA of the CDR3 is TGCGCCCTTGTACGGTTAAAGGTGGGCTACACCTTC.